The sequence of this TCR beta chain was determined in a study of cytomegalovirus exposure and HLA in healthy donors. Study observations and caveats: Further analysis was carried out later, and it showed several of the most significant clusters appearing linked to common viral pathogens. The classifier reportedly diagnosed cytomegalovirus status with high sensitivity and specificity.

This clone occurred a few times. Its antigen is unidentified. The germline V gene encodes CDR1 MNHNS and CDR2 SASEGT. The trim removed 6 bases at V and 5 bases at J, leaving 7 bases unmatched. This CDR3 contains 14 residues. The PCR made use of 60 Vbeta and 13 Jbeta primers. Some clones are missing from TCRdb's copy, which holds only in-frame ones; the method was immunoSEQ multiplex PCR. The sample shows around 170,000 clones, about 85% of them seen only once. The specimen was PBMCs. The chain is built from TRBV6-1 and TRBJ2-4, with 7 bases identical to TRBD1. The TCR sequence derives from a man in his fifties in good health and CMV-seronegative. The CDR3 is CASRTGDSQNIQYF. In DNA form, the CDR3 reads TGTGCCAGCAGGACTGGGGACAGCCAAAACATTCAGTACTTC.